This T cell receptor beta chain stems from a study of T cells in Graves' hyperthyroidism and ophthalmopathy. This clonotype was counted many times. Trimming took 3 bases from V and 11 from J; bases not matched to a gene: 4. The CDR3 is 12 residues long. Germline lookup yields CDR1 MDHEN and CDR2 SYDVKM. RNA transcripts were the template for amplifying TCR beta CDR3 regions. Initially, a first-round RT-PCR of the TCR CDR3 employed the HTBI primer set. TCRdb re-derived calls from the multiplex PCR reads in MiXCR, one entry per CDR3 protein. The repertoire holds 500,000 to 650,000 distinct CDR3 sequences, with 11% to 15% as singletons. Hyperthyroidism in the patients, aged 18 to 65, was newly diagnosed and under 2 months in duration. Based on clinical symptoms, serum thyroxine and TRAb, thyroid ultrasound and orbital computed tomography, diagnoses were reached.

The sample was blood. The chain recombines TRBV28 with TRBJ1-5, with 7 nucleotides matching TRBD1. The clonotype was recovered from a woman between 40 and 55 years old with Graves' hyperthyroidism. The CDR3 sequence is CASSFPQGTQHF. CDR3 nucleotide sequence: TGTGCCAGCAGTTTTCCACAGGGGACCCAGCATTTT. The full variable domain, rest sourced from reference TRBV28 and TRBJ1-5, is DVKVTQSSRYLVKRTGEKVFLECVQDMDHENMFWYRQDPGLGLRLIYFSYDVKMKEKGDIPEGYSVSREKKERFSLILESASTNQTSMYLCASSFPQGTQHFGDGTRLSIL.